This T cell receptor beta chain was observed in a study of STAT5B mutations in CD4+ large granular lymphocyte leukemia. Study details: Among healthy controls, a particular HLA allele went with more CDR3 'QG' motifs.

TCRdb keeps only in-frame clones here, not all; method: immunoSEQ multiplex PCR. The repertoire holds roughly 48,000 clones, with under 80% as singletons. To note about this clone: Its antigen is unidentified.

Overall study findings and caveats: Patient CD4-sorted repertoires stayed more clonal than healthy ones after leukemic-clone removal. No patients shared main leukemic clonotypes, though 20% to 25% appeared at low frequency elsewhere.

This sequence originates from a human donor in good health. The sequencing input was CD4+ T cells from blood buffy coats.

The CDR3 protein is CASSLGGGTGVNEQFF. The CDR3 DNA reads as TGTGCCAGCAGCTTGGGGGGAGGGACAGGGGTCAATGAGCAGTTCTTC. The chain links TRBV5-4 to TRBJ2-1; 10 bases fit TRBD1. Germline V gives CDR1 SGHNT, CDR2 YYREEE (reference sequence). The V gene end was trimmed by 0 bases and the J gene end by 6 bases; junction bases not matched to a gene: 6. The length of the CDR3 is 16 residues.